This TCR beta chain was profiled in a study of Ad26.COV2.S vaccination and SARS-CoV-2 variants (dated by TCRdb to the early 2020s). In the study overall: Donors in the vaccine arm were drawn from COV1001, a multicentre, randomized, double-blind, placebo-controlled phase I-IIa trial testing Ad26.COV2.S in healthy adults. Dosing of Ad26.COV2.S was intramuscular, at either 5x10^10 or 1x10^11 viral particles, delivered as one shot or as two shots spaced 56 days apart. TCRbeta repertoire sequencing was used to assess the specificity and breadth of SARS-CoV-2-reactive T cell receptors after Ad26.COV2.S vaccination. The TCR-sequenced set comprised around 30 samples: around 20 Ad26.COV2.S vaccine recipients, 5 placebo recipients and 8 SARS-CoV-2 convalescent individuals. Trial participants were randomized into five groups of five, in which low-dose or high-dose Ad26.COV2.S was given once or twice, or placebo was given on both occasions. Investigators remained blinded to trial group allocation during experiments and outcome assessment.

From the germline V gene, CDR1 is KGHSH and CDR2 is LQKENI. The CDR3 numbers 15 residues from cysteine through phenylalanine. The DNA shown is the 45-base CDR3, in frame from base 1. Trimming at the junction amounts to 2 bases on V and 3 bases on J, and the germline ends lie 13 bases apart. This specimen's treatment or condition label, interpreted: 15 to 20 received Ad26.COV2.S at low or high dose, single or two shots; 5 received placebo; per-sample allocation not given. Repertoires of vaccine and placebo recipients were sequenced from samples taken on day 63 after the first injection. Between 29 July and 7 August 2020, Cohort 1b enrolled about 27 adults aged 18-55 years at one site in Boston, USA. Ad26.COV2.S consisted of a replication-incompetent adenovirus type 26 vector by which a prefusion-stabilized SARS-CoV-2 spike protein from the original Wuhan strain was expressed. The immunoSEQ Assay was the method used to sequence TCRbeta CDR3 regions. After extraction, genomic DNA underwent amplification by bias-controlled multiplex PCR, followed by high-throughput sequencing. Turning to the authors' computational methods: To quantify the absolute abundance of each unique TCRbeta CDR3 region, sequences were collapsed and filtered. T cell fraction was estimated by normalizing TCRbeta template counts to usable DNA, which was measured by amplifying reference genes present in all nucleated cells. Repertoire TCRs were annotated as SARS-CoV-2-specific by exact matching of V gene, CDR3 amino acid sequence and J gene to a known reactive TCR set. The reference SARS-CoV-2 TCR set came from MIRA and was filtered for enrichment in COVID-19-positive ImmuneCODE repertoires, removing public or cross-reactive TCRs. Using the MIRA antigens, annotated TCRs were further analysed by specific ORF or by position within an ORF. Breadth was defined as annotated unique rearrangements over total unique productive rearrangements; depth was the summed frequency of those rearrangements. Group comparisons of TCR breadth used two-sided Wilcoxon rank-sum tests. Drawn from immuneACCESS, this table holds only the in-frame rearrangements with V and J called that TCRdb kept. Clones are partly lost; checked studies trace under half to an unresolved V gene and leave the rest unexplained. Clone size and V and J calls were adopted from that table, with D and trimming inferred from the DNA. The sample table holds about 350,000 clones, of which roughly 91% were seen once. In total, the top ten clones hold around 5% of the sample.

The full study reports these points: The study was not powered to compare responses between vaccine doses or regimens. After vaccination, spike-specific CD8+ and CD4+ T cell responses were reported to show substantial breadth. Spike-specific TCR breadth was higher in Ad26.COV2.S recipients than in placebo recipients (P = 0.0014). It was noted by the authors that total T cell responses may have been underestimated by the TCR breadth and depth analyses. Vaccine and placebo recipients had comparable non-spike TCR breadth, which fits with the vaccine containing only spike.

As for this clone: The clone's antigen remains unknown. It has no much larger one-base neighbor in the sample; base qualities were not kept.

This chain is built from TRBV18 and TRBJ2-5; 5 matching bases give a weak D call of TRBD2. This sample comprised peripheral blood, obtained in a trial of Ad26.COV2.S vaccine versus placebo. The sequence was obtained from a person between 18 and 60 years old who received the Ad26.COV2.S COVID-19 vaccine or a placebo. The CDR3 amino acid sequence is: CASSPSAPREETQYF. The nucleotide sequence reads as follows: TGTGCCAGCTCACCATCGGCACCGAGGGAAGAGACCCAGTACTTC.